Listed below are T cell receptor beta chains from one sample, sequenced in a study of blood T cell repertoires in COVID-19. Sequencing used immunoSEQ multiplex PCR; TCRdb keeps in-frame clones, though not all of them. The repertoire holds 95,000 to 100,000 clones, with 85% to 90% as singletons. Sequences were obtained from peripheral blood. The receptors were gathered from a human donor with COVID-19, enrolled during active disease. The donor label of this sample is uncertain. The CDR3 runs from the conserved cysteine through the conserved F or W. D genes are given only for firm matches. Clone size is shown for a subset of rows, as once, few, many or a class of expanded clone.

abundance: -
j_gene: TRBJ1-1
d_gene: -
v_gene: TRBV4-1
CDR3nt: TGCGCCAGCAGCCCCCCTGGGGGGGGGCTAGCTTTCTTT
CDR3aa: CASSPPGGGLAFF

abundance: once
j_gene: TRBJ1-5
d_gene: TRBD1
v_gene: TRBV6-1
CDR3nt: TGTGCCAGCAGTGAAGCGACAGGGAGTTTGAGACAGCCCCAGCATTTT
CDR3aa: CASSEATGSLRQPQHF

abundance: once
j_gene: TRBJ2-5
d_gene: TRBD2
v_gene: TRBV29-1
CDR3nt: TGCAGCGTTGCGCGGGAGCTGCAAGAGACCCAGTACTTC
CDR3aa: CSVARELQETQYF

abundance: -
j_gene: TRBJ2-3
d_gene: -
v_gene: TRBV11-1
CDR3nt: TGTGCCAGCAGCTGGGCAGGGCCCCTCACAGATACGCAGTATTTT
CDR3aa: CASSWAGPLTDTQYF

abundance: -
j_gene: TRBJ1-2
d_gene: -
v_gene: TRBV18
CDR3nt: TGTGCCAGCTCACCCGGCGGGAGCCTGGATGGCTACACCTTC
CDR3aa: CASSPGGSLDGYTF

abundance: -
j_gene: TRBJ2-7
d_gene: -
v_gene: TRBV7-2
CDR3nt: TGTGCCAGCAGCTTGTACGTTCGGGATCACGAGCAGTACTTC
CDR3aa: CASSLYVRDHEQYF

abundance: -
j_gene: TRBJ2-4
d_gene: TRBD2
v_gene: TRBV13
CDR3nt: TGTGCCAGCAGCCTTCCTAGCGGGGGGGCCGAAGGAAACATTCAGTACTTC
CDR3aa: CASSLPSGGAEGNIQYF

abundance: -
j_gene: TRBJ1-5
d_gene: -
v_gene: TRBV5-1
CDR3nt: TGCGCCAGCAGCTTGGGTCCGGAGGCAACCCAGCATTTT
CDR3aa: CASSLGPEATQHF

abundance: -
j_gene: TRBJ2-7
d_gene: TRBD2
v_gene: TRBV7-9
CDR3nt: TGTGCCAGCAGCTCTCTAGCGGGGGGCGGGAAATACGAGCAGTACTTC
CDR3aa: CASSSLAGGGKYEQYF

abundance: -
j_gene: TRBJ2-1
d_gene: TRBD2
v_gene: TRBV13
CDR3nt: TGTGCCAGCAGCGACGTGACTAGCGTACGACCGCTTCTCAATGAGCAGTTCTTC
CDR3aa: CASSDVTSVRPLLNEQFF

abundance: -
j_gene: TRBJ2-7
d_gene: -
v_gene: TRBV20-1
CDR3nt: TGCAGTGCTAGTTCTAGACAGGGGAGGGACGAGCAGTACTTC
CDR3aa: CSASSRQGRDEQYF

abundance: -
j_gene: TRBJ1-2
d_gene: TRBD1
v_gene: TRBV19
CDR3nt: TGTGCCAGTAGTATAGGACAGGGTAACTATGGCTACACCTTC
CDR3aa: CASSIGQGNYGYTF

abundance: -
j_gene: TRBJ2-3
d_gene: TRBD1
v_gene: TRBV9
CDR3nt: TGTGCCAGCAGCGTAAGGGGGGACAGGGAAGCAGATACGCAGTATTTT
CDR3aa: CASSVRGDREADTQYF

abundance: -
j_gene: TRBJ2-3
d_gene: -
v_gene: TRBV19
CDR3nt: TGTGCCAGTAGTATAGAACACCTCACAGGCTACACGCAGTATTTT
CDR3aa: CASSIEHLTGYTQYF

abundance: -
j_gene: TRBJ1-2
d_gene: -
v_gene: TRBV5-5
CDR3nt: TGTGCCAGCAGCTTCCCCGGGAGCTCGGGGGGCTACACCTTC
CDR3aa: CASSFPGSSGGYTF

abundance: -
j_gene: TRBJ2-1
d_gene: TRBD1
v_gene: TRBV19
CDR3nt: TGTGCCAGTAGCAGGACTGACAGGGCCCCCTACAATGAGCAGTTCTTC
CDR3aa: CASSRTDRAPYNEQFF

abundance: -
j_gene: TRBJ2-7
d_gene: -
v_gene: TRBV4-2
CDR3nt: TGTGCCAGCAGCCAAGCTTCCCTGGGCAGCTCCTCCTACGAGCAGTACTTC
CDR3aa: CASSQASLGSSSYEQYF

abundance: once
j_gene: TRBJ2-1
d_gene: -
v_gene: TRBV7-2
CDR3nt: TGTGCCAGCAGCTTATTAGGGGGACCTCCCTACAATGAGCAGTTCTTC
CDR3aa: CASSLLGGPPYNEQFF

abundance: -
j_gene: TRBJ1-2
d_gene: TRBD1
v_gene: TRBV11-2
CDR3nt: TGTGCCAGCAGCTTAGCTCGGCTGGGACAGGGGAGGACTAACTATGGCTACACCTTC
CDR3aa: CASSLARLGQGRTNYGYTF

abundance: -
j_gene: TRBJ2-5
d_gene: -
v_gene: TRBV5-1
CDR3nt: TGCGCCAGCAGCCCTGGAGGCCTATGGGAGACCCAGTACTTC
CDR3aa: CASSPGGLWETQYF

abundance: -
j_gene: TRBJ2-1
d_gene: TRBD1
v_gene: TRBV7-8
CDR3nt: TGTGCCAGCAGCTTGACAGGGTATGAGCAGTTCTTC
CDR3aa: CASSLTGYEQFF

abundance: -
j_gene: TRBJ1-5
d_gene: TRBD1
v_gene: TRBV7-2
CDR3nt: TGTGCCAGCAGCTTAGACAGGGGGAGAAATCAGCCCCAGCATTTT
CDR3aa: CASSLDRGRNQPQHF